This record covers a single TCR beta chain. CDR1 and CDR2 from the germline V gene are MNHEY and SMNVEV (reference sequence). The length of the CDR3 is 14 residues. Germline trimming cut 6 bases from V and 6 bases from J; bases unmatched to any gene: 6. The data belong to a study of blood T cell repertoires in COVID-19. Sequencing was performed with immunoSEQ multiplex PCR; in TCRdb, only in-frame clones are kept and a portion is missing. The sample records about 200,000 clones, about 90% being singletons. This sequence was found in a man aged 25 to 40 who had recovered from COVID-19. Sequencing used PBMCs or T cells enriched from blood (not recorded which). This chain connects TRBV27 to TRBJ2-1, with 9 positions matching TRBD1. DNA for the CDR3: TGTGCCAGCAGCATTTGGGGACAGGGCAATGAGCAGTTCTTC. Translation: CASSIWGQGNEQFF.